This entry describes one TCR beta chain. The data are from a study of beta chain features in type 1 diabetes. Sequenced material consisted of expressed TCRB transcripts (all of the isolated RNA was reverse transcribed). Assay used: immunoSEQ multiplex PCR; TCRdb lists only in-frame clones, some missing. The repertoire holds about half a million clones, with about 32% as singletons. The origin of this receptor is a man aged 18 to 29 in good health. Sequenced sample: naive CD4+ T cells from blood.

Here the CDR3 DNA reads TGTGCCAGCAGCCCCCTAGCGGGAGGGAGCTACGAGCAGTACTTC. Protein: CASSPLAGGSYEQYF. This sequence joins TRBV7-2 and TRBJ2-7, with 12 bases matching TRBD2. CDR3 length: 15 residues. The trim removed 5 bases at V and 3 bases at J, leaving 5 bases unmatched. Germline CDR1 reads SGHTA; CDR2 reads FQGNSA.